This T cell receptor beta chain is drawn from a study of T cell clonality in common variable immunodeficiency. Profiling relied on immunoSEQ multiplex PCR, and the TCRdb table lists in-frame clones only, not all of them. The record shows 30,000 or so clones for this sample, with no singletons present. This clone has ten or more counts. The read terminates 3 residues before the CDR3 end, so the remaining end is supplied by the germline J gene. Germline V gene data show CDR1 as GTSNPN and CDR2 as SVGIG (reference sequence). This CDR3 region has 14 residues. The rearrangement links TRBV30 to TRBJ1-2; D possibly corresponds to TRBD1 (6 bases). This TCR came from a person between 18 and 75 years old in good health. Sequences were obtained from peripheral blood mononuclear cells. CDR3 bases read: TGTGCTTCCGCTGGGACAAAGGGGATCTATGGC. Its translation: CASAGTKGIYG. The whole CDR3 reads CASAGTKGIYGYTF.